This entry lists 18 T cell receptor beta chains sequenced from one sample in a study of T cell repertoires in cytomegalovirus infection. TCRdb ran MiXCR on the reads and lists one entry per CDR3 protein. The profile shows around 74,000 distinct CDR3 sequences, 3% to 4.5% of them singletons. The sequenced material came from PBMCs. All receptors come from a human donor in good health (CMV status not recorded). Some clones in this sample may be carry-over from other donors' samples.

This clonotype was detected ten times or more. The J gene is TRBJ2-1, the V gene TRBV20-1; D call uncertain. This CDR3 has 13 residues. Germline loops: CDR1 DFQATT, CDR2 SNEGSKA (reference sequence). Trimming pared 0 bases from V and 8 bases from J, leaving 11 bases between. This chain's CDR3 is CSARDERGDEQFF. The DNA for the CDR3 is TGCAGTGCTAGAGACGAACGAGGCGATGAGCAGTTCTTC.

This clonotype was observed at least ten times. The rearrangement joins TRBV7-8 to TRBJ1-4; D is perhaps TRBD1 (5 bases). The CDR3 extends over 14 amino acids. CDR1 is SGHVS, CDR2 FQNEAQ, per germline. Trimming took 3 bases from V and 4 from J, leaving 9 bases between them. The CDR3 region is CASSFGTRNEKLFF. The CDR3 DNA reads as TGTGCCAGCAGCTTCGGGACCCGTAATGAAAAACTGTTTTTT.

This clonotype was seen repeatedly, ten times or more. Germline is not matched at one junction end, which may reflect a read error. The rearrangement joins TRBV7-7 to TRBJ2-3; the D gene is possibly TRBD2 (6 bases). The CDR3 totals 13 residues. In germline, CDR1 is SSHAT, CDR2 FNYEAQ (reference sequence). The CDR3 spells CASSLDPAGTQYF. In DNA, the CDR3 is TGTGCTAGCAGCTTAGATCCGGCGGGAACGCAGTATTTT.

There are many counts of this clonotype. CDR3: CASSQGLYNYGYTF. CDR3 DNA sequence: TGCGCCAGCAGCCAAGGTTTATACAACTATGGCTACACCTTC. The rearrangement links TRBV4-3 to TRBJ1-2; D gene unclear. V was shortened by 1 base and J by 2 bases, with 8 bases between the two germline ends. Germline-derived CDR1 and CDR2 are LGHNA and YSLEER. The CDR3 contains 14 residues.

This clonotype appeared many times. The chain employs TRBV23-1 and TRBJ1-2; 7 nucleotides agree with TRBD1. TRBV23-1 counts as an open reading frame of uncertain function. CDR3 length: 15 residues. The junction had 2 bases not matched to a gene; V was cut back by 0 bases and J by 1 base. The CDR3 region is CASSQSGTDNYGYTF. In nucleotides, the CDR3 is TGCGCCAGCAGTCAATCGGGGACAGATAACTATGGCTACACCTTC.

This clonotype showed up many times. This chain joins TRBV6-1 and TRBJ2-5; 12 nucleotides agree with TRBD2. V lost 4 bases, J lost 3 bases, and 9 bases stayed unmatched. The CDR3 contains 17 residues. Germline-derived CDR1 and CDR2 are MNHNS and SASEGT. The CDR3 DNA reads as TGTGCCAGCAGTGCCGGACTAGCGGGGAGATCCAAAGAGACCCAGTACTTC. Translated, it gives CASSAGLAGRSKETQYF.

This clonotype was picked up many times. The chain combines TRBV7-8 with TRBJ1-1; the D gene is possibly TRBD1 (6 bases). CDR3 length equals 18 residues. V dropped 4 bases and J dropped 0 bases, with 21 bases sitting between them. Germline CDR1 is SGHVS and CDR2 is FQNEAQ. CDR3 sequence (DNA): TGTGCCAGCAGCTCCCGGACAGTTGGGAAACTAGTGAACACTGAAGCTTTCTTT. Its protein product is CASSSRTVGKLVNTEAFF.

Many counts were recorded for this clonotype. The chain recombines TRBV12-3 or TRBV12-4 with TRBJ1-5, with a weak D call TRBD1 (5 bases). V lost 7 bases and J 0 bases, leaving 10 bases between the germline ends. The CDR3 totals 14 residues. The CDR3 here is CASKAGHSNQPQHF. For the CDR3, the DNA is TGTGCCAGCAAAGCAGGGCATAGCAATCAGCCCCAGCATTTT.

This clonotype was found many times. The chain has TRBV19 and TRBJ1-1; D unclear. Trimming removed 1 base from V and 5 bases from J, with 11 bases in between. This CDR3 comprises 14 residues. The germline V gene encodes CDR1 LNHDA and CDR2 SQIVND (reference sequence). CDR3 region: CASSIGVGGTEAFF. The CDR3 DNA follows: TGTGCCAGTAGTATAGGGGTCGGCGGGACTGAAGCTTTCTTT. Together with reference TRBV19 and TRBJ1-1, the CDR3 gives the full variable domain: DGGITQSPKYLFRKEGQNVTLSCEQNLNHDAMYWYRQDPGQGLRLIYYSQIVNDFQKGDIAEGYSVSREKKESFPLTVTSAQKNPTAFYLCASSIGVGGTEAFFGQGTRLTVV.

In its sample, this clonotype was seen many times. The CDR3 nucleotides are TGCAGTGCGCTTCTAACTAGCTACAATGAGCAGTTCTTC. Residues: CSALLTSYNEQFF. This chain joins TRBV20-1 and TRBJ2-1; possible D gene TRBD2, 5 bases. The V and J ends lost 6 bases and 3 bases respectively, with 12 bases between them. CDR3 size: 13 residues. CDR1 DFQATT and CDR2 SNEGSKA come from the germline V gene (reference sequence).

This clonotype was seen only a few times. This chain links TRBV7-8 with TRBJ2-7; a weak D match, TRBD1 (6 bases). The V gene's germline CDR1 is SGHVS and CDR2 FQNEAQ. V was shortened by 3 bases and J by 2 bases, with 17 bases between the two germline ends. The CDR3 length is 16 residues. CDR3 protein: CASSFRGQSFTYEQYF. As DNA, the CDR3 is TGTGCCAGCAGCTTTCGAGGACAGAGTTTTACCTACGAGCAGTACTTC.

This clonotype was found many times. The chain links TRBV7-8 to TRBJ1-1; maybe TRBD1 (5 bases). Per the germline V gene, CDR1 is SGHVS and CDR2 is FQNEAQ. The CDR3 loop spans 14 amino acids. Trimming took off 10 bases at V and 1 base at J, with 16 bases between the two ends. The DNA of the CDR3 is TGTGCCACTCAACCAGGGCTGGCGAACACTGAAGCTTTCTTT. As protein: CATQPGLANTEAFF.

This clonotype occurred many times. The chain recombines TRBV24-1 with TRBJ2-3; TRBD1 might be the D (5 bases). Germline lookup yields CDR1 KGHDR and CDR2 SFDVKD. This CDR3 has 13 amino acids. The germline V and J ends were trimmed by 4 bases and 5 bases, with 9 bases remaining between them. The CDR3 loop is CATSEGRKDTQYF. In nucleotides, the CDR3 is TGTGCCACCAGTGAGGGGCGCAAAGATACGCAGTATTTT.

This clonotype was counted ten times or more. The V call is TRBV7-8, the J call TRBJ2-5, with 11 bases matching TRBD2. Germline-derived CDR1 and CDR2 are SGHVS and FQNEAQ. The J segment lost 5 bases and the V segment lost 5 bases, leaving 10 bases of the junction unmatched. This CDR3 region has 16 residues. The CDR3 here is CASSLNSGGAGETQYF. CDR3 in DNA: TGTGCCAGCAGCCTCAATAGCGGGGGGGCAGGGGAGACCCAGTACTTC.

This clonotype was seen repeatedly, ten times or more. CDR3 in DNA: TGTGCCACCAGTGAGGGCCTCACACGCACAGATACGCAGTATTTT. Its protein product is CATSEGLTRTDTQYF. The chain has TRBV24-1 and TRBJ2-3; D call uncertain. This CDR3 contains 15 residues. Germline CDR1 is KGHDR and CDR2 is SFDVKD. The V gene lost 4 bases and the J gene lost 1 base, with 11 bases spanning the gap.

There are many counts of this clonotype. The V call is TRBV12-3 or TRBV12-4, the J call TRBJ2-5; 9 bases are a match to TRBD2. The CDR3 loop spans 13 amino acids. The V gene end was trimmed by 6 bases and the J gene end by 6 bases; junction bases not matched to a gene: 5. The CDR3 region is CASSRGLAQTQYF. Written as DNA, the CDR3 is TGTGCCAGCAGCCGGGGACTAGCCCAGACCCAGTACTTC.

This clonotype was picked up many times. V is TRBV7-2 and J is TRBJ2-7; 7 bases align to TRBD1. The CDR3 contains 14 residues. The junction had 7 bases not matched to a gene; V was cut back by 5 bases and J by 3 bases. Germline loops: CDR1 SGHTA, CDR2 FQGNSA. The CDR3, as DNA: TGTGCCAGCAGCCTATACAGGGGATTCTACGAGCAGTACTTC. Protein: CASSLYRGFYEQYF.

This clonotype was found many times. The chain employs TRBV7-2 and TRBJ2-7; no clear D. V was trimmed by 2 bases and J by 2 bases, leaving 13 bases between them. The CDR3 contains 15 residues. Germline CDR1 is SGHTA and CDR2 is FQGNSA. Here the CDR3 reads CASSLRVGTTYEQYF. DNA of the CDR3: TGTGCCAGCAGCTTAAGGGTCGGCACCACCTACGAGCAGTACTTC. The entire variable domain, with the rest obtained from reference TRBV7-2 and TRBJ2-7, is as follows: GAGVSQSPSNKVTEKGKDVELRCDPISGHTALYWYRQSLGQGLEFLIYFQGNSAPDKSGLPSDRFSAERTGGSVSTLTIQRTQQEDSAVYLCASSLRVGTTYEQYFGPGTRLTVT.